These T cell receptor beta chains were read from a single sample in a study of shared clonotypes between healthy human individuals. Clones were sequenced by immunoSEQ multiplex PCR, and TCRdb holds only the in-frame ones, with some missing. Seen here are roughly 500,000 clones, 65% to 85% observed once, and the top ten hold roughly 13%. Specimen: PBMCs. The source is a woman between 40 and 55 years old in good health. Some clones in this sample may be carry-over from other donors' samples. CDR3s include the opening cysteine and the closing phenylalanine or tryptophan. D genes are given only for firm matches. Rows may omit the clone size; those that give it use once, few, many or a size class.

TGCAGCGTTGTCGGGGGTCTCATACAGGGGGCCCGCACAGATACGCAGTATTTT | CSVVGGLIQGARTDTQYF | - | TRBJ2-3 | TRBV29-1 | TRBD1
TGTGCCAGCAGTCGTCAGCGGGAGGAGGATGAGCAGTTCTTC | CASSRQREEDEQFF | - | TRBJ2-1 | TRBV6-5 | TRBD2
TGTGCCAGCAGCATCGACAGCGGCTCGCCCTACGAGCAGTACTTC | CASSIDSGSPYEQYF | - | TRBJ2-7 | TRBV11-3 | -
TGTGCCAGCAGCTTAGGCAGGGGGCTCGTCGGTGAGCAGTTCTTC | CASSLGRGLVGEQFF | many | TRBJ2-1 | TRBV7-2 | TRBD1
TGCAGCGTTGAAGATCTGCAGGGGGTGGGCTACACCTTC | CSVEDLQGVGYTF | - | TRBJ1-2 | TRBV29-1 | TRBD1
TGCGCCAGCACTCCTAGCGGCTTAAGTTGGGATGAGCAGTTCTTC | CASTPSGLSWDEQFF | - | TRBJ2-1 | TRBV5-1 | TRBD2
TGTGCCATCAGTGAGTCCCGGGACGGGACCGTTGACTATGGCTACACCTTC | CAISESRDGTVDYGYTF | - | TRBJ1-2 | TRBV10-3 | -
TGTGCCAGCTCTTACGGACAGGAAGAGACCCAGTACTTC | CASSYGQEETQYF | - | TRBJ2-5 | TRBV18 | TRBD1
TGTGCCAGCAGCCAACTAGAAGGGTCAGCGGGAGGGCCCCCGACCCAGTACTTC | CASSQLEGSAGGPPTQYF | few | TRBJ2-5 | TRBV4-2 | TRBD2
TGTGCCTGGAAAGGGGATCCGAACACCGGGGAGCTGTTTTTT | CAWKGDPNTGELFF | - | TRBJ2-2 | TRBV30 | -
TGCGCCAGCAGCCAAGATCGCGGGGGGGCGGGAGAGACCCAGTACTTC | CASSQDRGGAGETQYF | - | TRBJ2-5 | TRBV4-3 | TRBD2
TGTGCCAGCAGCTTAGGAACCTACAATGAGCAGTTCTTC | CASSLGTYNEQFF | - | TRBJ2-1 | TRBV7-2 | -
TGTGCCAGCAGTGGTGAGATTGAAAAACTGTTTTTT | CASSGEIEKLFF | - | TRBJ1-4 | TRBV2 | -
TGTGCCAGCAGCCTAGGGGGGTACAACACCGGGGAGCTGTTTTTT | CASSLGGYNTGELFF | - | TRBJ2-2 | TRBV14 | -
TGTGCCAGTAGGGACTCTCCATTTCAGTACTTC | CASRDSPFQYF | once | TRBJ2-4 | TRBV2 | -
TGTGCCAGCATGTGGCAGAAAAACACCGGGGAGCTGTTTTTT | CASMWQKNTGELFF | - | TRBJ2-2 | TRBV6-6 | -
TGTGCCAGCAGCCGGGGGGGACCAGGAGGCGAGACCCAGTACTTC | CASSRGGPGGETQYF | many | TRBJ2-5 | TRBV5-4 | TRBD2
TGTGCCAGCAGCCCCGAATGGACATCCATGAATGAAAAACTGTTTTTT | CASSPEWTSMNEKLFF | - | TRBJ1-4 | TRBV5-8 | -
TGTGCCAGCAGTTTAAGAACCCTTAATGAAAAACTGTTTTTT | CASSLRTLNEKLFF | - | TRBJ1-4 | TRBV28 | -
TGTGCCAGCAGCCGCCCGGGAGCGGGAGATAGTACGCAGTATTTT | CASSRPGAGDSTQYF | few | TRBJ2-3 | TRBV27 | TRBD2
TGCGCCAGCCGTATGGGGCAGAACTATGGCTACACCTTC | CASRMGQNYGYTF | - | TRBJ1-2 | TRBV5-1 | -
TGTGCCAGCAGCGGGGTAGGGGATACGCAGTATTTT | CASSGVGDTQYF | - | TRBJ2-3 | TRBV7-9 | -
TGTGCCAGCGCTGTAGATGGGGCGCGCGGCTACACCTTC | CASAVDGARGYTF | - | TRBJ1-2 | TRBV7-9 | -
TGTGCCAGCAGTTTGGGGTGGAGCGGGGGCCCGGAGACCCAGTACTTC | CASSLGWSGGPETQYF | - | TRBJ2-5 | TRBV27 | TRBD2
TGTGCCACCAGCAGAGATCCGACTAGCGGGAGTGCCAATGAGCAGTTCTTC | CATSRDPTSGSANEQFF | - | TRBJ2-1 | TRBV15 | TRBD2